Listed below are T cell receptor beta chains from one sample, sequenced in a study of CD8 T cells in ankylosing spondylitis. TCRdb re-analysed the 5' RACE reads in MiXCR, keeping a single row per CDR3 protein. Altogether about 330,000 distinct CDR3 sequences are present, around 7.6% being singletons, with the ten largest covering roughly 14%. The sample comprised blood, either unsorted or a sorted T cell fraction (not recorded which). These receptors all come from a male donor with ankylosing spondylitis. Each CDR3 is given with its conserved first and last residue. The order of the fields is J gene, D gene, clone size, V gene, CDR3 length, CDR3 DNA, CDR3 protein. A D gene is named only where the DNA matches it firmly. For some rows the clone size is stated as once, few or many, or as a class when expanded; others skip it.

TRBJ1-2,-,few,TRBV9,15,TGTGCCAGCAGCCGCTGGGGCAGGGCGCAGGATGGCTACACCTTC,CASSRWGRAQDGYTF
TRBJ2-2,-,many,TRBV5-1,13,TGCGCCAGCAGCTTGAACGACGCCGGGGAGCTGTTTTTT,CASSLNDAGELFF
TRBJ2-5,-,-,TRBV7-6,13,TGTGCCAGCAGCTTAGGGGTCCAAGAGACCCAGTACTTC,CASSLGVQETQYF
TRBJ2-7,-,many,TRBV28,11,TGTGCCAGCCGAGAGGGGTACGAGCAGTACTTC,CASREGYEQYF
TRBJ2-7,-,-,TRBV28,14,TGTGCCAGCAGACAAGACAGGCCAACCTACGAGCAGTACTTC,CASRQDRPTYEQYF
TRBJ2-5,TRBD2,-,TRBV7-9,16,TGTGCCAGCAGCGGTCCCTCTAGCGGGTTTAGTGAGACCCAGTACTTC,CASSGPSSGFSETQYF
TRBJ2-2,-,-,TRBV7-9,10,TGTGCCAGCAGGCCGGGGGAGCTGTTTTTT,CASRPGELFF
TRBJ2-5,-,-,TRBV18,16,TGTGCCAGCTCACCAGCGGGCGGGGCAGACCAAGAGACCCAGTACTTC,CASSPAGGADQETQYF
TRBJ2-4,-,few,TRBV20-1,12,TGCAGTGCTAGTATTCAACAAAACATTCAGTACTTC,CSASIQQNIQYF
TRBJ2-3,TRBD2,-,TRBV20-1,16,TGCAGTGCTAGTCGGGCTAGCGGGAGGATGGCAGATACGCAGTATTTT,CSASRASGRMADTQYF
TRBJ1-2,-,many,TRBV5-1,13,TGCGCCAGCAGCTTGGGCAGGGACTATGGCTACACCTTC,CASSLGRDYGYTF
TRBJ1-4,TRBD1,few,TRBV20-1,13,TGCAGTGCTTGGGACAGAACTAATGAAAAACTGTTTTTT,CSAWDRTNEKLFF
TRBJ1-2,TRBD1,few,TRBV7-2,15,TGTGCCAGCAGCCGAACACCGGGACAGGCCTATGGCTACACCTTC,CASSRTPGQAYGYTF
TRBJ2-1,TRBD1,many,TRBV5-1,15,TGCGCCAGCAGCTTGGGACAGGGAAAATACAATGAGCAGTTCTTC,CASSLGQGKYNEQFF
TRBJ2-2,TRBD1,-,TRBV9,18,TGTGCCAGCAGCGCGCGCCAAGGGGGACAGGGTCTCACCGGGGAGCTGTTTTTT,CASSARQGGQGLTGELFF
TRBJ2-7,TRBD2,-,TRBV12-3/TRBV12-4,13,TGTGCCAGCAGTTATAGCGGGAGGGACGAGCAGTACTTC,CASSYSGRDEQYF
TRBJ1-1,TRBD1,-,TRBV2,16,TGTGCCAGCAGTGGAACAGGGGGCCTTTGGGCCACTGAAGCTTTCTTT,CASSGTGGLWATEAFF
TRBJ2-3,-,few,TRBV20-1,14,TGCAGTGCTAGCGAGGGGAGATGGGCAGATACGCAGTATTTT,CSASEGRWADTQYF
TRBJ2-1,TRBD2,-,TRBV6-1,15,TGTGCCAGCAGTCAACTAGCGGGGTCTTACAATGAGCAGTTCTTC,CASSQLAGSYNEQFF
TRBJ2-5,-,few,TRBV24-1,13,TGTGCCACCAGTGCCGCCCAGCAAGAGACCCAGTACTTC,CATSAAQQETQYF
TRBJ2-7,-,few,TRBV4-1,18,TGCGCCAGCAGCCAAGATATCCGGTCCCCCACCACTTTTTACGAGCAGTACTTC,CASSQDIRSPTTFYEQYF
TRBJ2-5,-,many,TRBV29-1,14,TGCAGCGTCGCCGGGACCACCCTACAAGAGACCCAGTACTTC,CSVAGTTLQETQYF
TRBJ2-1,-,-,TRBV3-1,15,TGTGCCAGCAGCCAAGGATTACAGGGTTACAATGAGCAGTTCTTC,CASSQGLQGYNEQFF
TRBJ2-7,-,-,TRBV9,13,TGTGCCAGCAGCCCAGGTTGGACCTACGAGCAGTACTTC,CASSPGWTYEQYF
TRBJ1-6,-,few,TRBV12-3/TRBV12-4,14,TGTGCCAGCAGTTTACAAGGGTATAATTCACCCCTCCACTTT,CASSLQGYNSPLHF
TRBJ2-2,-,-,TRBV29-1,15,TGCAGCGTGGGGACTCGGGCGGTGGGGACCGGGGAGCTGTTTTTT,CSVGTRAVGTGELFF
TRBJ2-2,-,few,TRBV4-1,17,TGCGCCAGCAGCCAAGCCCTCCGGGACGCATTCACCGGGGAGCTGTTTTTT,CASSQALRDAFTGELFF
TRBJ2-1,-,many,TRBV7-2,11,TGTGCCAGCAGCTTAGCCTGGGAGCAGTTCTTC,CASSLAWEQFF
TRBJ1-2,-,many,TRBV10-3,14,TGTGCCATCAGTGAGAATGGATATAACTATGGCTACACCTTC,CAISENGYNYGYTF
TRBJ1-4,-,-,TRBV12-3/TRBV12-4,16,TGTGCCAGCAGTTTCGGGGGTGTGGGGACTAATGAAAAACTGTTTTTT,CASSFGGVGTNEKLFF
TRBJ2-5,-,-,TRBV5-1,15,TGCGCCAGCAGCACCACCCAGACAGCTCAAGAGACCCAGTACTTC,CASSTTQTAQETQYF
TRBJ2-1,-,many,TRBV10-3,13,TGTGCCATCAGTGTGGACCAGATTGAGGGGCAGTTCTTC,CAISVDQIEGQFF
TRBJ2-5,-,few,TRBV12-3/TRBV12-4,15,TGTGCCAGCAGTTTCGGTTGGGTGGGCCAAGAGACCCAGTACTTC,CASSFGWVGQETQYF
TRBJ2-3,-,-,TRBV5-1,14,TGCGCCAGCAGCTTACTACAGGACTCAGATACGCAGTATTTT,CASSLLQDSDTQYF
TRBJ2-3,-,few,TRBV6-1,15,TGTGCCAGCAGCCCACAAAACGCGCGGAAGGATACGCAGTATTTT,CASSPQNARKDTQYF
TRBJ2-3,TRBD2,-,TRBV28,14,TGTGCCAGCAAGCCTAGCGGGAGCCCAGATACGCAGTATTTT,CASKPSGSPDTQYF
TRBJ2-5,-,-,TRBV6-2/TRBV6-3,15,TGTGCCAGCAGCTACGACAGAAACGGCCAAGAGACCCAGTACTTC,CASSYDRNGQETQYF
TRBJ1-5,TRBD1,few,TRBV6-1,15,TGTGCCACCGTTGCTAGGACAGGGGGCGGTCAGCCCCAGCATTTT,CATVARTGGGQPQHF
TRBJ1-2,TRBD1,many,TRBV12-3/TRBV12-4,14,TGTGCCAGCAGGTTCCAGGACAGGGTTGGCGGCTACACCTTC,CASRFQDRVGGYTF
TRBJ2-3,-,few,TRBV6-1,17,TGTGCCAGCAGTCCCGGCCCAGCGGCTTCTGGCACAGATACGCAGTATTTT,CASSPGPAASGTDTQYF
TRBJ2-7,-,many,TRBV28,15,TGTGCCAGCAGTTTCAGGTCCGATGTGAATCGCGAGCAGTACTTC,CASSFRSDVNREQYF
TRBJ1-4,-,-,TRBV7-9,13,TGTGCCAGCACGACCGATGCTAATGAAAAACTGTTTTTT,CASTTDANEKLFF
TRBJ1-2,-,few,TRBV12-3/TRBV12-4,13,TGTGCCAGCAGTCCGCCGGGGGCCTATGGCTACACCTTC,CASSPPGAYGYTF
TRBJ2-7,TRBD1,many,TRBV19,14,TGTGCCAGTACTCACCGGGACAGAGCCTACGAGCAGTACTTC,CASTHRDRAYEQYF
TRBJ2-6,-,few,TRBV5-1,17,TGCGCCAGCAGCCCCCGAGGGGGAGACTCTGGGGCCAACGTCCTGACTTTC,CASSPRGGDSGANVLTF
TRBJ2-1,-,-,TRBV9,15,TGTGCCAGCAGCGTAGATGGGGCTATCTACAATGAGCAGTTCTTC,CASSVDGAIYNEQFF
TRBJ1-1,-,-,TRBV9,15,TGTGCCAGCAGCGTAGCAGGCAGGGCGAACACTGAAGCTTTCTTT,CASSVAGRANTEAFF
TRBJ2-1,TRBD2,few,TRBV10-3,15,TGTGCCATCAGGGGGACTAGCGGGAGGGACAATGAGCAGTTCTTC,CAIRGTSGRDNEQFF
TRBJ2-3,-,few,TRBV4-1,17,TGCGCCAGCAGCCAACGGCCTATTGGCAGCTACACAGATACGCAGTATTTT,CASSQRPIGSYTDTQYF
TRBJ2-1,TRBD2,few,TRBV6-5,18,TGTGCCAGCAGTTCACGTAAGTTAGCGGGAGGCTTCTACAATGAGCAGTTCTTC,CASSSRKLAGGFYNEQFF
TRBJ2-7,TRBD2,-,TRBV20-1,13,TGCAGTGTTGTAACTAGCGGGAGGGGCGAGCAGTACTTC,CSVVTSGRGEQYF
TRBJ2-3,TRBD2,few,TRBV2,15,TGTGCCAGCAGGCGACTAGCGGGAGTTTTTGATACGCAGTATTTT,CASRRLAGVFDTQYF